Reported below is one T cell receptor beta chain. This record belongs to a study of blood T cell repertoires in COVID-19. Study at large: Material from acute and convalescent COVID-19 was sourced from the United States, Italy and Spain. The analysed material was cDNA or gDNA that came from T cells, B-cell-depleted T cells, or PBMCs.

Germline lookup yields CDR1 LGHNA and CDR2 YSLEER. The CDR3 loop spans 17 amino acids. Trimming cost V 0 bases and J 4 bases, with 18 bases left between them. As processed by the authors: Using reference gene primer amplification, nucleated cell counts were estimated. Method: immunoSEQ multiplex PCR; TCRdb's copy keeps in-frame clones and lacks some. Clone size and the V and J calls come from that table; the DNA yielded D and trimming. Of 160,000 or so clones listed, approximately 83% are singletons. This TCR derives from a human donor in a cohort sampled during active COVID-19. The sequencing input was peripheral blood. The rearrangement joins TRBV4-3 to TRBJ1-2; D might be TRBD1 (5 bases). The CDR3 coding sequence is TGCGCCAGCAGCCAAGATTCGGCCAGGGCGCTTGGCTATGGCTACACCTTC. Protein: CASSQDSARALGYGYTF.